This TCR beta chain was sequenced in a study of shared clonotypes between healthy human individuals (dated by TCRdb to the early 2020s). Describing the broader study: The cohort comprised a couple of women and a few men aged 18 to 49 years. To increase sequencing depth and limit assay-specific biases, TCR repertoire library preparation and sequencing were carried out by different laboratories using diverse techniques. For each donor, three plates each were used for CD4 naive and CD4 memory, two plates were used for CD8 naive, and one plate was used for CD8 memory. The study deeply sequenced blood TCR repertoires of about 5 healthy adults to estimate repertoire size and the extent of clonotype sharing between individuals. Each donor's leukapheresis produced roughly between roughly 0.85 and 10 billion PBMCs. Results the study describes overall, beyond this receptor: Naive subsets generally had larger estimated clonotype richness than memory subsets. Compared with non-shared clonotypes, the clonotypes found in all four sorted-subset donors had higher generation probabilities. The genetic and exposure-history diversity represented was limited by the small number of donors. Based on pairwise subsampling, the degree of clonotype sharing among donors was expected to be affected by sequencing depth. Even with the large sequencing depth, rarefaction of the sorted-subset datasets indicated that sequencing was incomplete. Across four donors, about 5% of naive CD4, roughly 3.5% of naive CD8, 2.3% of memory CD4, and approximately 0.4% of memory CD8 clonotypes were shared. Only blood was sampled, and tissue TCR repertoires likely differ from those in blood.

Using the deep immunoSEQ assay, multiplex PCR amplified TCR CDR3 regions from genomic DNA. Extracted genomic DNA from each cell subset was distributed evenly across all wells of several immunoSEQ 96-well plates, and each plate was treated as a replicate. For sorted subsets, 150 to 250 ng genomic DNA, equal to tens of thousands of T cell genomes, was loaded into each replicate PCR. Purified libraries were quantified with a Qubit 3.0 fluorometer, sized on a Bioanalyzer 2100, and re-quantified with the KAPA Library Quantification kit. Every immunoSEQ 96-well plate was sequenced on a separate single-read 150-cycle Illumina NextSeq 550 flow cell. In the original analysis: Because only junctional sequences without quality scores were contained in the immunoSEQ output, filtering matching that applied to full-length reads could not be performed. Sequences were annotated with PyIR, a Python wrapper for IgBLAST v1.9, using IMGT germline references to assign V/J genes and CDR3. Any read was removed if the V/J assignment was weak (E-value above 1e-6), the CDR3 was missing, or the read contained stop codons, out-of-frame junctions, or ambiguous translated residues. V3J clonotypes were defined by identical inferred V gene, J gene, and CDR3 amino acid sequence. Percentage overlap between repertoires was computed as shared unique clonotypes divided by the size of the smaller repertoire. Three approaches were used to assess repertoire richness: RTK rarefaction, the Chao1 estimator, and Recon v2.1 estimates of unobserved clonotypes. For all TCRbeta clonotypes obtained by the gDNA method from a handful of donors, generation probabilities were computed with OLGA. The table comes from immuneACCESS by way of TCRdb, which keeps in-frame sequences with V and J called. Part of the clones is missing from these tables; in studies checked, under half for an unresolved V gene and the rest for unknown reasons. The V and J calls and clone size were taken over from that table, and D and trimming were inferred from the DNA. For this sample there are some 2.1 million clones; 90% to 95% appear just once. The top ten hold 0.1% to 0.15% of the sample.

With regard to this clone: Its antigen is unknown. Within one base of it there is no much larger clone, and no base qualities were kept. Other DNA variants within this sample encode the same CDR3.

The donors were healthy, HIV-negative adults who had no recently reported acute infections or vaccinations. Every donor was a Caucasian adult residing in Nashville, Tennessee, USA. CD4+ T cells were enriched through magnetic negative selection, after which naive cells were positively selected on CD45RA and the remaining negative fraction served as the memory subset. After blood collection by leukapheresis, PBMCs were isolated using Ficoll-Histopaque density gradient centrifugation and then cryopreserved in the vapor phase of liquid nitrogen. Purity and quantity of every magnetically sorted T cell population were checked by analytical flow cytometry. Each sorted fraction had its genomic DNA isolated and then quantified by UV absorbance on a Nanodrop 2000c. This receptor was taken from a man aged 18 to 30 in good health. Sequencing was carried out using naive CD4+ T cells sorted from blood. The sample's cell subset or site label, in plain terms: CD45RA+ positively selected.

CDR3 reads: CASSLGGPDEQYF. The base sequence is TGCGCCAGCAGCTTAGGTGGGCCCGACGAGCAGTACTTC. This receptor chain uses TRBV5-1 and TRBJ2-7; the D gene is not confidently resolved. The CDR3 starts with the cysteine, ends with the phenylalanine, and has 13 residues. The DNA shown is the 39-base CDR3, in frame from base 1. V loses 2 bases, J loses 5 bases, and the germline ends lie 11 bases apart. As encoded in the germline V gene, CDR1 is SGHRS while CDR2 is YFSETQ. The CDR3 plus the reference TRBV5-1 and TRBJ2-7 genes for the other parts give the full variable domain: KAGVTQTPRYLIKTRGQQVTLSCSPISGHRSVSWYQQTPGQGLQFLFEYFSETQRNKGNFPGRFSGRQFSNSRSEMNVSTLELGDSALYLCASSLGGPDEQYFGPGTRLTVT.